This T cell receptor (beta chain) stems from a study of shared clonotypes between healthy human individuals. Study as a whole: CD4 naive and memory got three plates each, CD8 naive two, CD8 memory one. Whole-study results and caveats: About 5% was the fraction of naive CD4 clonotypes found shared across a few donors. Though the depth was large, rarefaction showed that sorted-subset sequencing was incomplete.

The germline V gene has CDR1 MNHNS and CDR2 SASEGT. V lost 11 bases to trimming and J lost 5 bases, with 13 bases between them. The CDR3 covers 11 residues. TCRdb keeps only in-frame clones here, not all; method: immunoSEQ multiplex PCR. The sample lists 1,500,000 or so clones, around 98.5% occurring once. Worth noting for this clone: Its specificity is not known.

This TCR was sampled from a man under 40 in good health. This chain connects TRBV6-1 to TRBJ2-7, with D possibly matching TRBD1 (6 bases). The sequenced sample was naive CD4+ T cells sorted from blood. Subset of the sample: CD45RA+ positively selected. In nucleotides, the CDR3 is TGTGCCTCAACCCCAGGGGACGAGCAGTACTTC. This encodes CASTPGDEQYF.